The present T cell receptor beta chain was sequenced within a study of shared clonotypes between healthy human individuals. About the research overall: Researchers drew samples from two women and a few men aged 18 to 49.

Points from the study as a whole: Blood was the only sampled material, and tissue repertoires likely differ.

With regard to this clone: Its antigen is not known.

TCRdb's copy holds only in-frame clones and misses some; the assay was immunoSEQ multiplex PCR. The table has millions of clones, 85% to 95% seen once. V was pared by 2 bases and J by 5 bases, with 12 bases of the junction left unmatched. Germline V gene lookup returns CDR1 SGHTA and CDR2 FQGNSA. The CDR3 is made up of 17 amino acids. The sample was naive CD4+ T cells sorted from blood. Subset defined: CD45RA+ positively selected. The sequence was collected from a man younger than 35 in good health. The J gene is TRBJ2-3, the V gene TRBV7-2; 8 nucleotides match TRBD1. Written as DNA, the CDR3 is TGTGCCAGCAGCTTACGTGTCAGGGGGCAGACGGGAGATACGCAGTATTTT. Translating gives CASSLRVRGQTGDTQYF.